This TCR beta chain was captured in a study of CD8+ T cells in alopecia areata. This clone has more than one count but fewer than ten. The antigen remains undetermined. Cell sorting was applied to PBMCs, and CD4+ and CD8+ T cells were collected. The CDR3 is 13 residues long. From germline, CDR1 is MGHRA and CDR2 YSYEKL. V dropped 4 bases and J dropped 5; count of bases not matched to a gene: 4. Investigators isolated RNA and reverse transcribed it into cDNA to act as the sequencing template. Produced via immunoSEQ multiplex PCR; TCRdb's table is partial and in-frame only. The table lists a few hundred thousand clones, around three fifths of them singletons. Study outcomes and limitations: Researchers report lesional scalp, most notably alopecia totalis/universalis, outstripped normal scalp in clonality.

The sequencing input was CD8+ T cells sorted from blood. This clonotype was obtained from a human donor in good health. The chain carries TRBV4-1 and TRBJ1-1; 7 positions agree with TRBD1. This CDR3 is CASSRPGGTEAFF. In nucleotides, the CDR3 is TGCGCCAGCAGCCGACCAGGGGGGACTGAAGCTTTCTTT.